Reported below is one TCR beta chain. Its target is not known. Germline CDR1 reads MNHEY; CDR2 reads SMNVEV (reference sequence). V trimming: 2 bases; J trimming: 6 bases; junction bases outside the gene matches: 6. The CDR3 has 15 residues. Repertoires were generated with immunoSEQ multiplex PCR, while TCRdb's copy carries only in-frame clones and drops some. The sample yields more than 75,000 clones, 93% seen once. The study drew the donors from its approximately 120-subject validation cohort, separate from the roughly 670-subject first cohort. This sample is part of a study of cytomegalovirus exposure and HLA in healthy donors. Study-level background: It was reported in a later analysis that the same platform had been used for the 120 or so validation repertoires as for the approximately 700 first-cohort repertoires. Whole-study findings and limits: Many donors shared some public TCRs, even though most TCR sequences were rare. It was reported that the classifier diagnosed cytomegalovirus status with high specificity and sensitivity in both the original and validation cohorts.

Sequenced material: PBMCs. The chain is built from TRBV27 and TRBJ1-4; 7 bases agree with TRBD1. The receptor comes from a man between 18 and 29 years old in good health and CMV-seronegative. The CDR3 protein is CASSLGTGAYEKLFF. The CDR3 DNA reads TGTGCCAGCAGTTTAGGAACAGGGGCCTATGAAAAACTGTTTTTT.